This is a list of T cell receptor beta chains from one sample in a study of vaccination and CD4 T cells after COVID-19. TCRdb processed the PCR reads anew with MiXCR; each CDR3 protein has one entry. Of 19,000 or so distinct CDR3 sequences listed, under 60% are singletons. Their antigens are not known. The sequencing used CD4+ T cells from blood, cultured in vitro, collected after SARS-CoV-2 vaccination. Receptor source: a human donor who had recovered from COVID-19. Each CDR3 is given with its conserved first and last residue. Fields, in order: D gene, V gene, CDR3 length, J gene, clone size, CDR3 DNA, CDR3 protein. D genes are given only for firm matches. Size is stated for part of the rows, as once, few or many counts, or as a class when the clone is expanded.

D: TRBD1; V: TRBV5-1; length: 12; J: TRBJ1-1; size: .; DNA: TGCGCCAGCAGCTACGGACAGGGGCAAGCTTTCTTT; CDR3: CASSYGQGQAFF
D: TRBD2; V: TRBV6-4; length: 12; J: TRBJ2-4; size: once; DNA: TGTGCCAGCAGTGAAGGGAGGGGAGTTCAGTACTTC; CDR3: CASSEGRGVQYF
D: TRBD2; V: TRBV20-1; length: 14; J: TRBJ2-5; size: few; DNA: TGCAGTGCTAGCGGGTCCAGCGGGAGGGAGACCCAGTACTTC; CDR3: CSASGSSGRETQYF
D: .; V: TRBV10-1; length: 12; J: TRBJ1-1; size: few; DNA: TGCGCCAGCACCTCCACGGGCACTGAAGCTTTCTTT; CDR3: CASTSTGTEAFF
D: .; V: TRBV27; length: 15; J: TRBJ1-5; size: medium-sized; DNA: TGTGCCAGCAGTGCCGCCTCCGGGACAATTCAGCCCCAGCATTTT; CDR3: CASSAASGTIQPQHF
D: .; V: TRBV7-2; length: 15; J: TRBJ1-3; size: .; DNA: TGTGCCAGCAGCTTAGTGGGCAGCCTAGGAAACACCATATATTTT; CDR3: CASSLVGSLGNTIYF
D: .; V: TRBV4-2; length: 17; J: TRBJ2-7; size: .; DNA: TGTGCCAGCAGCCAAGATAAGGGGGAGGGCCACCTGTACGAGCAGTACTTC; CDR3: CASSQDKGEGHLYEQYF
D: .; V: TRBV6-5; length: 13; J: TRBJ1-2; size: .; DNA: TGTGCCAGCAGTTACGGAGGATTTGATGGCTACACCTTC; CDR3: CASSYGGFDGYTF
D: .; V: TRBV7-2; length: 14; J: TRBJ2-3; size: few; DNA: TGTGCCAGCAGCTTAACAGGGCCCCCAGATACGCAGTATTTT; CDR3: CASSLTGPPDTQYF
D: TRBD1; V: TRBV5-6; length: 15; J: TRBJ2-7; size: .; DNA: TGTGCCAGCAGCGATGACAGGGGGCGTCAGTACGAGCAGTACTTC; CDR3: CASSDDRGRQYEQYF
D: .; V: TRBV6-2/TRBV6-3; length: 14; J: TRBJ1-2; size: .; DNA: TGTGCCAGCGACGACAGTCGAAGGGGATATGGCTACACCTTC; CDR3: CASDDSRRGYGYTF
D: .; V: TRBV28; length: 14; J: TRBJ2-5; size: .; DNA: TGTGCCAGCAGTTTCAAAGGTTTACAAGAGACCCAGTACTTC; CDR3: CASSFKGLQETQYF
D: .; V: TRBV28; length: 13; J: TRBJ2-1; size: .; DNA: TGTGCCAGCAGTTTGGGCCCCCTTTGGGAGCAGTTCTTC; CDR3: CASSLGPLWEQFF
D: .; V: TRBV7-3; length: 16; J: TRBJ2-3; size: .; DNA: TGTGCCAGCAGCTATGTCTCGGGGGTAGGGCCAGATACGCAGTATTTT; CDR3: CASSYVSGVGPDTQYF
D: TRBD2; V: TRBV20-1; length: 15; J: TRBJ2-1; size: .; DNA: TGCAGTGCCATCATAGCGGGGAGCTTTTACAATGAGCAGTTCTTC; CDR3: CSAIIAGSFYNEQFF
D: .; V: TRBV7-2; length: 16; J: TRBJ1-6; size: few; DNA: TGTGCCAGCAGCCTGATATCGACAGGATCAAATTCACCCCTCCACTTT; CDR3: CASSLISTGSNSPLHF
D: .; V: TRBV20-1; length: 12; J: TRBJ2-3; size: .; DNA: TGCAGTGCTAGAGGTGGCGGGGACACGCAGTATTTT; CDR3: CSARGGGDTQYF
D: .; V: TRBV28; length: 14; J: TRBJ2-7; size: once; DNA: TGTGCCAGCAGTTTTCCGGGACTTACCTACGAGCAGTACTTC; CDR3: CASSFPGLTYEQYF
D: TRBD2; V: TRBV7-2; length: 15; J: TRBJ2-7; size: few; DNA: TGTGCCAGCAGAGAAAAGCGGGGGGGCGCGGGGGAGCAGTACTTC; CDR3: CASREKRGGAGEQYF
D: .; V: TRBV20-1; length: 11; J: TRBJ2-5; size: few; DNA: TGCAGTGCTAGAGGGGGTGAGACCCAGTACTTC; CDR3: CSARGGETQYF
D: .; V: TRBV20-1; length: 14; J: TRBJ2-1; size: .; DNA: TGCAGTGCTTGGCCCGCGGGCCTAAACAATGAGCAGTTCTTC; CDR3: CSAWPAGLNNEQFF
D: TRBD1; V: TRBV7-2; length: 15; J: TRBJ2-3; size: .; DNA: TGTGCCAGCAGCCGAAGACAGGGGAGCACAGATACGCAGTATTTT; CDR3: CASSRRQGSTDTQYF
D: .; V: TRBV19; length: 12; J: TRBJ1-3; size: .; DNA: TGTGCCAGTAGGAGCTCTGGAAACACCATATATTTT; CDR3: CASRSSGNTIYF
D: .; V: TRBV19; length: 15; J: TRBJ2-7; size: .; DNA: TGTGCCAGTAGTAGGGCAGGGGACCCATCCTACGAGCAGTACTTC; CDR3: CASSRAGDPSYEQYF
D: .; V: TRBV19; length: 15; J: TRBJ1-1; size: .; DNA: TGTGCCAGTAGTACCCGGACAGTCATGAACACTGAAGCTTTCTTT; CDR3: CASSTRTVMNTEAFF
D: .; V: TRBV19; length: 13; J: TRBJ2-2; size: .; DNA: TGTGCCAGTAGTATACTAAGGACCGGGGAGCTGTTTTTT; CDR3: CASSILRTGELFF
D: TRBD1; V: TRBV7-9; length: 12; J: TRBJ1-2; size: .; DNA: TGTGCCAGCAGCTCACAGGGGCCGGGCTACACCTTC; CDR3: CASSSQGPGYTF
D: TRBD1; V: TRBV5-4; length: 14; J: TRBJ1-1; size: .; DNA: TGTGCCAGCAGCTCGGGACAGGCGAACACTGAAGCTTTCTTT; CDR3: CASSSGQANTEAFF
D: .; V: TRBV20-1; length: 11; J: TRBJ1-2; size: few; DNA: TGCAGTGCTAGAGATCAGAGGGATTACACCTTC; CDR3: CSARDQRDYTF
D: TRBD2; V: TRBV20-1; length: 15; J: TRBJ2-7; size: .; DNA: TGCAGTGCTAGAGATTTAGGCGGGAGCGGGTACGAGCAGTACTTC; CDR3: CSARDLGGSGYEQYF
D: .; V: TRBV27; length: 14; J: TRBJ1-1; size: few; DNA: TGTGCCAGCAGTTTATCGTGGTTGAACACTGAAGCTTTCTTT; CDR3: CASSLSWLNTEAFF
D: .; V: TRBV6-2/TRBV6-3; length: 18; J: TRBJ2-4; size: .; DNA: TGTGCCAGCAGTTCTATAGTCGGGGGGCGAGTGGGCGAAAACATTCAGTACTTC; CDR3: CASSSIVGGRVGENIQYF
D: TRBD2; V: TRBV10-3; length: 13; J: TRBJ2-2; size: .; DNA: TGTGCCATCAGAGCGGGAGTGGGCGGGGAGCTGTTTTTT; CDR3: CAIRAGVGGELFF
D: TRBD1; V: TRBV6-5; length: 13; J: TRBJ2-7; size: few; DNA: TGTGCCAGCAGTTTAGGACAGGGGTGGGAGCAGTACTTC; CDR3: CASSLGQGWEQYF
D: .; V: TRBV15; length: 17; J: TRBJ2-1; size: .; DNA: TGTGCCACTAGCAGAGATTTCGGTGGGGGGCCTAGGTATGAGCAGTTCTTC; CDR3: CATSRDFGGGPRYEQFF
D: .; V: TRBV7-2; length: 13; J: TRBJ2-7; size: .; DNA: TGTGCCAGCAGAAACATCCAGGGCTACGAGCAGTACTTC; CDR3: CASRNIQGYEQYF
D: .; V: TRBV11-2; length: 13; J: TRBJ1-6; size: .; DNA: TGTGCCAGCAGCTTGGGCAGCTATTCACCCCTCCACTTT; CDR3: CASSLGSYSPLHF
D: .; V: TRBV6-2/TRBV6-3; length: 16; J: TRBJ2-1; size: .; DNA: TGTGCCAGCACCCTTTATGAGGGGGGATCCTACAATGAGCAGTTCTTC; CDR3: CASTLYEGGSYNEQFF
D: .; V: TRBV4-2; length: 16; J: TRBJ2-7; size: .; DNA: TGTGCCAGCAGCCAAGATCGTAGGACGGCGACCTACGAGCAGTACTTC; CDR3: CASSQDRRTATYEQYF
D: TRBD1; V: TRBV15; length: 12; J: TRBJ1-1; size: few; DNA: TGTGCCACCAGCAGAACAGGGGCTCAGGCTTTCTTT; CDR3: CATSRTGAQAFF
D: .; V: TRBV6-2/TRBV6-3; length: 12; J: TRBJ2-3; size: .; DNA: TGTGCCAGCAGGTCAATCACAGATACGCAGTATTTT; CDR3: CASRSITDTQYF
D: TRBD1; V: TRBV19; length: 13; J: TRBJ1-2; size: .; DNA: TGTGCCAGTAGTAGACAGGGGTGGAATGGCTACACCTTC; CDR3: CASSRQGWNGYTF
D: TRBD2; V: TRBV5-4; length: 13; J: TRBJ2-5; size: once; DNA: TGTGCCAGCAGCGATACTAGCGGAAAGACCCAGTACTTC; CDR3: CASSDTSGKTQYF
D: TRBD2; V: TRBV20-1; length: 18; J: TRBJ2-7; size: .; DNA: TGCAGTGCTAGAGATTGGGGGACTAGCGGGAGGAGAGGGCACGAGCAGTACTTC; CDR3: CSARDWGTSGRRGHEQYF
D: .; V: TRBV20-1; length: 12; J: TRBJ1-2; size: few; DNA: TGCAGTGCGGATATCAGAAGCGGCGGCTACACCTTC; CDR3: CSADIRSGGYTF
D: TRBD2; V: TRBV6-1; length: 16; J: TRBJ2-3; size: few; DNA: TGTGCCAGCATCCAGGCAGCGGGAGCAAGCACAGATACGCAGTATTTT; CDR3: CASIQAAGASTDTQYF
D: .; V: TRBV29-1; length: 12; J: TRBJ1-3; size: .; DNA: TGCAGCGTCCAGGGATCTGGAAACACCATATATTTT; CDR3: CSVQGSGNTIYF
D: TRBD1; V: TRBV20-1; length: 16; J: TRBJ2-5; size: .; DNA: TGCAGTGCTGGGGACAGGGCCCTAGGCGGTGTAGAGACCCAGTACTTC; CDR3: CSAGDRALGGVETQYF
D: .; V: TRBV11-3; length: 14; J: TRBJ2-7; size: .; DNA: TGTGCCAGCAGCTTAGCGCGGGGGCCCTACGAGCAGTACTTC; CDR3: CASSLARGPYEQYF
D: .; V: TRBV7-2; length: 15; J: TRBJ1-2; size: few; DNA: TGTGCCAGCAGCTTAGGAAGGGGCCCTCCCTATGGCTACACCTTC; CDR3: CASSLGRGPPYGYTF
D: .; V: TRBV6-1; length: 16; J: TRBJ2-5; size: .; DNA: TGTGCCAGCATCACCCAACGCGGCGCAGACCAAGAGACCCAGTACTTC; CDR3: CASITQRGADQETQYF
D: .; V: TRBV19; length: 14; J: TRBJ1-4; size: .; DNA: TGTGCCACTGCACGGGGGCTGGGTAATGAAAAACTGTTTTTT; CDR3: CATARGLGNEKLFF
D: TRBD1; V: TRBV7-9; length: 15; J: TRBJ1-1; size: few; DNA: TGTGCCAGCAGTCGGGACAGGTTTATAAACACTGAAGCTTTCTTT; CDR3: CASSRDRFINTEAFF